This TCR beta chain comes out of a study of naive and memory T cell subsets. The SP2 primer and nested alpha and beta constant region primers amplified ligated cDNA in four rounds. In TCRdb, the UMI-ligation and nested PCR reads were re-called with MiXCR into one record per CDR3 protein. The repertoire has 40,000 or so distinct CDR3 sequences, approximately 9.9% of them found once; the top ten carry roughly 3.6%. The treatment is: skin biopsy from PPD injection site in Mantoux-positive individual. The library had UMIs added by 3' ligation of an oligonucleotide to TCR cDNA. Reverse transcription used DNase-treated unsorted total RNA, aiming for about 1 to 1000 ng. This clonotype has a count of ten or more. In germline, CDR1 is SNHLY, CDR2 FYNNEI. V lost 6 bases, J lost 7 bases, and 9 bases stayed unmatched. This CDR3 has 15 amino acids.

The J gene is TRBJ1-4, the V gene TRBV2, with 9 nucleotides matching TRBD1. The sequence came from an adult in good health. This sample comprised skin, obtained from a tuberculin skin test site. The CDR3 loop reads CASRPVQGAFEKLFF. The CDR3 DNA reads as TGTGCCAGCAGGCCCGTACAGGGGGCGTTTGAAAAACTGTTTTTT.